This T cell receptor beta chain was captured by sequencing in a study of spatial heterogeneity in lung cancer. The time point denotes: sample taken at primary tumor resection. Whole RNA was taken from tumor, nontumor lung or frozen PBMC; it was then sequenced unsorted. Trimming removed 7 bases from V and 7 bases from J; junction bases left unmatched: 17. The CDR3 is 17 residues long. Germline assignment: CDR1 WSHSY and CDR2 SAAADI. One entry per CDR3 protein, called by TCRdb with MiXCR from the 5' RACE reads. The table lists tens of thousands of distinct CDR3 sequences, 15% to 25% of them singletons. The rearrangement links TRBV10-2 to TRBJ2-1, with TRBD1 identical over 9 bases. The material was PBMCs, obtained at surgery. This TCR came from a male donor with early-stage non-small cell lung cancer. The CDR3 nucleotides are TGCGCCAGCAAACCTTACTCCGGGACAGGGAAGAATAATGAGCAGTTCTTC. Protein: CASKPYSGTGKNNEQFF.